A selection of T cell receptor beta chains follows, all from one sample in a study of cytomegalovirus exposure and HLA in healthy donors. Profiled with immunoSEQ multiplex PCR; TCRdb holds only in-frame clones, not every one. The table shows around 150,000 clones, with approximately 78% occurring only once. Sequencing used PBMCs. The source of these receptors is a girl aged 2 to 9 in good health and CMV-seropositive. Both conserved end residues are part of each CDR3. D genes are given only for firm matches. Clone size is stated in some rows and not others, as once, few, many or a class when expanded.

d_call,j_call,v_call,clone_size,cdr3_nt,cdr3_aa
-,TRBJ2-7,TRBV30,-,TGTGCCTGGAGTGTACCCCTAGTTTTCGAGCAGTACTTC,CAWSVPLVFEQYF
-,TRBJ1-2,TRBV14,-,TGTGCCAGCACCCGGAGACAGATTAAGAGAGCTAACTATGGCTACACCTTC,CASTRRQIKRANYGYTF
TRBD1,TRBJ2-3,TRBV7-7,-,TGTGCTAGCAGCTCCGGGACAGGGCACACAGATACGCAGTATTTT,CASSSGTGHTDTQYF
TRBD1,TRBJ1-1,TRBV9,-,TGTGCCAGCAGCGTAGATTATGGGACAGGGGGCTTCGGTGGTGAAGCTTTCTTT,CASSVDYGTGGFGGEAFF
TRBD2,TRBJ2-3,TRBV30,-,TGTGCCTGGAGTGTATTCCTCGTTTCTAGCGGTCACACAGATACGCAGTATTTT,CAWSVFLVSSGHTDTQYF
TRBD1,TRBJ1-5,TRBV19,-,TGTGCCAGTAGTTCTCATTTATGGGGACAGAGATATCAGCCCCAGCATTTT,CASSSHLWGQRYQPQHF
TRBD2,TRBJ2-7,TRBV2,few,TGTGCCAGCAACCCCCTACTAGCGATCCCCTACGAGCAGTACTTC,CASNPLLAIPYEQYF
TRBD2,TRBJ2-1,TRBV7-3,-,TGTGCCAGCAGCTTAAGAGGGACTAGCTCCTACAATGAGCAGTTCTTC,CASSLRGTSSYNEQFF
TRBD1,TRBJ1-2,TRBV19,-,TGTGCCTCCCAACCCCACACAGGGGAAGGTGGCTACACCTTC,CASQPHTGEGGYTF
TRBD1,TRBJ2-2,TRBV10-3,-,TGTGCCTCCAAGGAGACAGGGCCGAACACCGGGGAGCTGTTTTTT,CASKETGPNTGELFF
TRBD1,TRBJ2-3,TRBV28,-,TGTGCCAGCAGGACAGGGGGCAACACAGATACGCAGTATTTT,CASRTGGNTDTQYF
-,TRBJ2-2,TRBV7-9,-,TGTGCCAGCAGCTTAGATACAGCCCTCGGGGAGCTGTTTTTT,CASSLDTALGELFF
-,TRBJ2-7,TRBV27,once,TGTGCCAGCGGGGCCTACGAGCAGTACTTC,CASGAYEQYF
TRBD1,TRBJ1-1,TRBV5-1,-,TGCGCCAGCAGTTTCGGGACAGTCCCACCCACTGAAGCTTTCTTT,CASSFGTVPPTEAFF
TRBD1,TRBJ1-1,TRBV30,-,TGTGCCTGGAGTGATAGGGGGCTAGAAGCTTTCTTT,CAWSDRGLEAFF
-,TRBJ1-5,TRBV19,once,TGTGCCAGTAAATTTAGACAGATTAGCAATCAGCCCCAGCATTTT,CASKFRQISNQPQHF
-,TRBJ1-5,TRBV19,-,TGTGCCAGTAGTATATTTTTCCAGGGAGGTACTCAGCCCCAGCATTTT,CASSIFFQGGTQPQHF
-,TRBJ1-5,TRBV4-1,-,TGCGCCAGCAGCCAAGATCCAGGAGGGTTTACTTTACAGCCCCAGCATTTT,CASSQDPGGFTLQPQHF
-,TRBJ1-3,TRBV9,-,TGTGCCAGCAGCGTATCCCCTAACTCTGGAAACACCATATATTTT,CASSVSPNSGNTIYF
-,TRBJ1-1,TRBV6-5,-,TGTGCCAGCAGTTACTCTTTCCAGGGCGAGGCTTTCTTT,CASSYSFQGEAFF
TRBD1,TRBJ2-2,TRBV19,-,TGTGCCAGTAGTATGGGACAGCTGACCGGGGAGCTGTTTTTT,CASSMGQLTGELFF
TRBD2,TRBJ2-5,TRBV6-1,-,TGTGCCAGCAGTGAACCGGGGGGGACTCAAGAGACCCAGTACTTC,CASSEPGGTQETQYF
-,TRBJ2-4,TRBV5-1,-,TGCGCCAGCAGCTTGGAGTCTAGCTGGAACATTCAGTACTTC,CASSLESSWNIQYF
TRBD2,TRBJ2-3,TRBV14,-,TGTGCCAGCAGCCGGATAGCGGGACTCACAGATACGCAGTATTTT,CASSRIAGLTDTQYF
TRBD1,TRBJ1-1,TRBV5-1,-,TGCGCCAGCAGCCGGAGACTGGGACAGGGGGGAACAGGGGCGACTTTCTTT,CASSRRLGQGGTGATFF
TRBD1,TRBJ1-1,TRBV30,-,TGTGCCTGGAGTGATTGGACAGGAGAGGATACTGAAGCTTTCTTT,CAWSDWTGEDTEAFF
TRBD1,TRBJ1-5,TRBV4-1,-,TGCGAGGGACAGGGTGGCAGTCAGCCCCAGCATTTT,CEGQGGSQPQHF
-,TRBJ1-3,TRBV30,-,TGTGCCTGGACCCCGGATCGGGACAATCGTTTTTCTGGAAACACCATATATTTT,CAWTPDRDNRFSGNTIYF
-,TRBJ1-1,TRBV5-1,-,TGCGCCAGCAGCTTTAACGCAGGCCTTGAAGCTTTCTTT,CASSFNAGLEAFF
-,TRBJ1-3,TRBV5-1,-,TGCGCCAGCAGCTTGACCTCATCAGGCCCTGGAAACACCATATATTTT,CASSLTSSGPGNTIYF
TRBD2,TRBJ2-7,TRBV30,-,TGTGCCGCACGACAGGGACTAGCGGAAAACGAGCAGTACTTC,CAARQGLAENEQYF
-,TRBJ1-3,TRBV6-5,few,TGTGCCAGCAGCATCGACACCTCCTCTGGAAACACCATATATTTT,CASSIDTSSGNTIYF
TRBD2,TRBJ2-2,TRBV13,-,TGTGCCAGCAGCTCGGGGGGGGCGAACACCGGGGAGCTGTTTTTT,CASSSGGANTGELFF
TRBD1,TRBJ1-3,TRBV4-1,-,TGCGCCAGCAGCCAAGTGGTTCCGGGACAGGCGTTCATGGGCACCATATATTTT,CASSQVVPGQAFMGTIYF
-,TRBJ1-2,TRBV20-1,-,TGCAGTGCTAGTACGGACTATGGCTACACCTTC,CSASTDYGYTF
-,TRBJ2-2,TRBV11-2,-,TGTGCCAGCAGCTTGTTTGGGGGCGGCAACACCGGGGAGCTGTTTTTT,CASSLFGGGNTGELFF
TRBD2,TRBJ2-3,TRBV7-9,-,TGTGCCAGCAGCTTAGGGTTACTAGCGGGAGGGCCAGATACGCAGTATTTT,CASSLGLLAGGPDTQYF
-,TRBJ2-2,TRBV29-1,-,TGCAGCGTCGTATTGATCCAGAAATCGAACACCGGGGAGCTGTTTTTT,CSVVLIQKSNTGELFF
-,TRBJ1-1,TRBV28,few,TGTGCCAGCACCCCTTATGGCGGGACTGAAGCTTTCTTT,CASTPYGGTEAFF
-,TRBJ2-5,TRBV9,-,TGTGCCAGCAGCGTAGCTCACAGGGCGGGAGAGACCCAGTACTTC,CASSVAHRAGETQYF
TRBD2,TRBJ2-5,TRBV30,-,TGTGCCTGGAGTGTAGCGCTAGCGGGACAAGAGACCCAGTACTTC,CAWSVALAGQETQYF
TRBD2,TRBJ2-7,TRBV5-6,-,TGTGCCAGCGGAGCGGGAAGGTGGGGCGAGCAGTACTTC,CASGAGRWGEQYF
TRBD1,TRBJ1-2,TRBV5-1,once,TGCGCCAGCAGCTTGATCCGGGACAGGGGACTGGGTGGCTACACCTTC,CASSLIRDRGLGGYTF
TRBD1,TRBJ2-5,TRBV30,-,TGTGCCTGGAATTCGGACAGGGGAGGGACCCAGTACTTC,CAWNSDRGGTQYF
TRBD1,TRBJ2-3,TRBV5-6,-,TGTGCCAGCAGCTCTCGACCATACCGGGACAGGAGTACAGATACGCAGTATTTT,CASSSRPYRDRSTDTQYF